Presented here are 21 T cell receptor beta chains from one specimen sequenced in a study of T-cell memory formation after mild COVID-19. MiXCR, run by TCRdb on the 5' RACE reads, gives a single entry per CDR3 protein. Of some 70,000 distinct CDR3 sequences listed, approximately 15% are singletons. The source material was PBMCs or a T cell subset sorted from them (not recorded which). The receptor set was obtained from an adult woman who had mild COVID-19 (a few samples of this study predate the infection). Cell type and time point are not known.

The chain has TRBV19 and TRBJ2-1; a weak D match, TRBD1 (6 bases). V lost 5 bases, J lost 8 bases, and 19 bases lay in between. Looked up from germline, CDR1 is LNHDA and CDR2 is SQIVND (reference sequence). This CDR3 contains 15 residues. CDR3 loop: CASSPRQARVDEQFF. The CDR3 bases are TGTGCCAGTAGTCCCCGACAGGCCCGGGTCGATGAGCAGTTCTTC.

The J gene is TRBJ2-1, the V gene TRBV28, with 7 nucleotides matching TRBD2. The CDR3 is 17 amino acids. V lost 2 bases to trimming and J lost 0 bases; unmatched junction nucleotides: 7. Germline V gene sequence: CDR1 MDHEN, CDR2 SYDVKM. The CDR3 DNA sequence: TGTGCCAGCAGTTTAGAGTCTAGCGGAAGCTCCTACAATGAGCAGTTCTTC. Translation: CASSLESSGSSYNEQFF.

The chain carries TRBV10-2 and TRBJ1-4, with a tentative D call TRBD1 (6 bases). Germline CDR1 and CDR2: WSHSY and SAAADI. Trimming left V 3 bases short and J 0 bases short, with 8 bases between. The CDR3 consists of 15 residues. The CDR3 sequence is CASSEEGATNEKLFF. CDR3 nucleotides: TGCGCCAGCAGTGAAGAGGGGGCAACTAATGAAAAACTGTTTTTT.

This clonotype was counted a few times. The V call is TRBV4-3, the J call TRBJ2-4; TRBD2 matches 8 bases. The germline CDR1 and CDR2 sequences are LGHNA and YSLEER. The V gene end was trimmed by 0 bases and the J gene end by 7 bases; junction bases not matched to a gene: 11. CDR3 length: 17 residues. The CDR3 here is CASSQEAIAGIWNIQYF. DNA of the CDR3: TGCGCCAGCAGCCAAGAGGCGATAGCGGGAATTTGGAACATTCAGTACTTC.

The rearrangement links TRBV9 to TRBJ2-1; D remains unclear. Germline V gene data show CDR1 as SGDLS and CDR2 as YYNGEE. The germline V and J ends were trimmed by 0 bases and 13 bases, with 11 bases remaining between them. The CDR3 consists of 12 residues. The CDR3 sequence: CASSVADGLQFF. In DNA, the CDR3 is TGTGCCAGCAGCGTAGCCGATGGCCTACAGTTCTTC.

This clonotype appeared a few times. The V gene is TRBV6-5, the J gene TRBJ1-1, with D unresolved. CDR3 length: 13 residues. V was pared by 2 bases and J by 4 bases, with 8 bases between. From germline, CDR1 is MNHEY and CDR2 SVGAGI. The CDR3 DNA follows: TGTGCCAGCAGTTACGCCCGGGCCACTGAAGCTTTCTTT. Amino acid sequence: CASSYARATEAFF.

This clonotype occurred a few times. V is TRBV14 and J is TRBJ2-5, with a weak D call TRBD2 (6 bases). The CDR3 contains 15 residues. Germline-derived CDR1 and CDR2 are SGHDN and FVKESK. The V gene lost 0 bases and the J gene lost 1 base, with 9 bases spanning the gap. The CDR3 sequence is CASSQDGGSQETQYF. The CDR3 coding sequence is TGTGCCAGCAGCCAAGACGGGGGATCCCAAGAGACCCAGTACTTC.

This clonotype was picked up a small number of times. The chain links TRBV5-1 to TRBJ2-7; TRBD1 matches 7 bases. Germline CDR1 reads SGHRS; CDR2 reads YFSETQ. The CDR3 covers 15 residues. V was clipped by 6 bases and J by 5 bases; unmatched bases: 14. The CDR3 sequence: CASKFGDSLGDEQYF. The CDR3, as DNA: TGCGCCAGCAAGTTTGGGGACAGCCTCGGGGACGAGCAGTACTTC.

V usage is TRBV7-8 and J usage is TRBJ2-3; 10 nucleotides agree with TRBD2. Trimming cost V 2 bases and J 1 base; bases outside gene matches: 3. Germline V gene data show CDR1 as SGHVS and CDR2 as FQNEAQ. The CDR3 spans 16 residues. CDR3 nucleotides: TGTGCCAGCAGCTTAACCGGGACTAGCGGCACAGATACGCAGTATTTT. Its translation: CASSLTGTSGTDTQYF. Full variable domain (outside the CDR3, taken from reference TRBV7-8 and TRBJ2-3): GAGVSQSPRYKVAKRGQDVALRCDPISGHVSLFWYQQALGQGPEFLTYFQNEAQLDKSGLPSDRFFAERPEGSVSTLKIQRTQQEDSAVYLCASSLTGTSGTDTQYFGPGTRLTVL.

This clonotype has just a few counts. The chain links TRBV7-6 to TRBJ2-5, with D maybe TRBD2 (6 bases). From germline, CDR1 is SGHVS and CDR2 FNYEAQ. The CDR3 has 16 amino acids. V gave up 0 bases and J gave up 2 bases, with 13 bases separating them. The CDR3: CASSLAEGYQQETQYF. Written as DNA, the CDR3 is TGTGCCAGCAGCTTAGCGGAGGGGTATCAACAAGAGACCCAGTACTTC.

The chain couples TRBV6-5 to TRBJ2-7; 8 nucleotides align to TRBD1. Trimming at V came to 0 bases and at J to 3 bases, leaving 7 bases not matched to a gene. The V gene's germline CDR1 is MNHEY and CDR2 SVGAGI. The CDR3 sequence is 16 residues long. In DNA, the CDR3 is TGTGCCAGCAGTTACTCTTGGGACAGGACGTTCTACGAGCAGTACTTC. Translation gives CASSYSWDRTFYEQYF.

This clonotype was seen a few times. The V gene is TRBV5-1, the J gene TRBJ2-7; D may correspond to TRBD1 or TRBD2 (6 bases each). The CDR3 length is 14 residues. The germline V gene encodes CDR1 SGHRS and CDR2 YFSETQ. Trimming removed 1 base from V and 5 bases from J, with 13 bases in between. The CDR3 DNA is TGCGCCAGCAGCTTGAGGCAGGGGACTCACGAGCAGTACTTC. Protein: CASSLRQGTHEQYF.

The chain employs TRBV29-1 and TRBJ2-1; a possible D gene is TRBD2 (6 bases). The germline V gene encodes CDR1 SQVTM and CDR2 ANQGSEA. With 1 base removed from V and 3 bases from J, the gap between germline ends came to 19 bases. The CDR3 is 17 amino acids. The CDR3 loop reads CSVEGGDQGLDYNEQFF. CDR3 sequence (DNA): TGCAGCGTTGAAGGGGGGGACCAAGGGCTTGACTACAATGAGCAGTTCTTC.

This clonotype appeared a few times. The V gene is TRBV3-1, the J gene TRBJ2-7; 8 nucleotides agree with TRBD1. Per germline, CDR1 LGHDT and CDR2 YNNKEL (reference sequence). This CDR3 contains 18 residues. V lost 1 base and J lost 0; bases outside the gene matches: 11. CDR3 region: CASSQAEGGDRNSYEQYF. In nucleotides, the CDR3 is TGTGCCAGCAGCCAAGCCGAGGGTGGGGACAGGAACTCCTACGAGCAGTACTTC.

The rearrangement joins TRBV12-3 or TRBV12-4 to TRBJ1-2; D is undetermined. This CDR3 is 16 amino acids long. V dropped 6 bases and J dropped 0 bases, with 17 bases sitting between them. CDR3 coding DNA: TGTGCCAGCAGAGACCGGACGGAACCAACTAACTATGGCTACACCTTC. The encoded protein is CASRDRTEPTNYGYTF.

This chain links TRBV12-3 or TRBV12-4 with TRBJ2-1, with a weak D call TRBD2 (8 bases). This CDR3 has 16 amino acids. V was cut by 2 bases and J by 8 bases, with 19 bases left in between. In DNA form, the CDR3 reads TGTGCCAGCAGTTTACCCCGGTTTAGCGGGACAGATGAGCAGTTCTTC. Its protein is CASSLPRFSGTDEQFF.

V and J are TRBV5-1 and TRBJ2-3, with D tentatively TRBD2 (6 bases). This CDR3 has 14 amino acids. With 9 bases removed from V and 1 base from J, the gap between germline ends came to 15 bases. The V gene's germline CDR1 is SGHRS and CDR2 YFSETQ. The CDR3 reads CANSVWGGTDTQYF. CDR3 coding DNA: TGCGCCAACAGTGTCTGGGGGGGCACAGATACGCAGTATTTT.

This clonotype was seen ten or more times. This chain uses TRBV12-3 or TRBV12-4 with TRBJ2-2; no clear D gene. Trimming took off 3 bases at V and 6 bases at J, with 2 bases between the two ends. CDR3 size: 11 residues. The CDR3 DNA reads TGTGCCAGCAGTTTGCCCGGGGAGCTGTTTTTT. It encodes CASSLPGELFF.

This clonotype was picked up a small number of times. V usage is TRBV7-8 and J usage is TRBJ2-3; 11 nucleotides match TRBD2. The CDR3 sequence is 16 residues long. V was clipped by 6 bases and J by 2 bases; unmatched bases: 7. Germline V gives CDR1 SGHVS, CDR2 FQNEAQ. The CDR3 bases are TGTGCCAGCAGGTCGGGACTAGCGGAAGCCACAGATACGCAGTATTTT. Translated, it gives CASRSGLAEATDTQYF. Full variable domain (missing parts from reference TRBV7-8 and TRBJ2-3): GAGVSQSPRYKVAKRGQDVALRCDPISGHVSLFWYQQALGQGPEFLTYFQNEAQLDKSGLPSDRFFAERPEGSVSTLKIQRTQQEDSAVYLCASRSGLAEATDTQYFGPGTRLTVL.

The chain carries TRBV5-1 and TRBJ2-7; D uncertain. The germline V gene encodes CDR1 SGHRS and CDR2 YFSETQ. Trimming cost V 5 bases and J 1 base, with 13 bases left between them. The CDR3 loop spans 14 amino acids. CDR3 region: CASREQYESYEQYF. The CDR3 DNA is TGCGCCAGCAGGGAACAGTATGAGTCCTACGAGCAGTACTTC.

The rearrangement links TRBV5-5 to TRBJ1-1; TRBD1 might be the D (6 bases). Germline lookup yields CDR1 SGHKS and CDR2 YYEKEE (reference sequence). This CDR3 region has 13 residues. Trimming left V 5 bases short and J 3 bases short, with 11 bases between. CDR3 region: CASSQGQYTEAFF. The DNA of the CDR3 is TGTGCCAGCAGTCAAGGACAGTACACTGAAGCTTTCTTT.